Listed here are 30 T cell receptor beta chains from one sample, sequenced in a study of T cells in Graves' hyperthyroidism and ophthalmopathy. The TCR beta CDR3 regions underwent amplification using RNA transcripts as the source. RT-PCR in the first round (using the HTBI primer set) targeted the TCR CDR3. Each CDR3 protein gets one entry after TCRdb re-called the multiplex PCR reads with MiXCR. Found here are about 280,000 distinct CDR3 sequences, about 25% of them singletons; the top ten hold over 25%. The sequenced material came from blood. Source of these receptors: a man aged 35 to 55 with Graves' hyperthyroidism that later progressed to Graves' ophthalmopathy.

This clonotype turned up a few times. The V call is TRBV7-6, the J call TRBJ2-5; D gene uncertain. This CDR3 is 14 amino acids long. V was cut by 6 bases and J by 2 bases, with 13 bases left in between. Germline loops: CDR1 SGHVS, CDR2 FNYEAQ. DNA for the CDR3: TGTGCCAGCAGTCCCCCCCTTGGGCAAGAGACCCAGTACTTC. Encoded protein: CASSPPLGQETQYF.

At least ten counts were recorded for this clonotype. The rearrangement joins TRBV5-1 to TRBJ1-1, with D unclear. The CDR3 loop spans 12 amino acids. CDR1 and CDR2 from the germline V gene are SGHRS and YFSETQ. V lost 0 bases, J lost 5 bases, and 5 bases lay in between. CDR3 nucleotides: TGCGCCAGCAGCTTGGGATGGACTGAAGCTTTCTTT. Its protein product is CASSLGWTEAFF.

This clonotype was detected many times. This chain uses TRBV2 with TRBJ2-4; 9 bases agree with TRBD1. The CDR3 extends over 15 amino acids. The V and J ends lost 8 bases and 4 bases, in that order; junction bases with no gene match: 9. CDR1 is SNHLY, CDR2 FYNNEI, per germline. The CDR3 coding sequence is TGTGCCAGCGAACAATTGACAGGGGGGAAAAACATTCAGTACTTC. It codes for CASEQLTGGKNIQYF. Using reference TRBV2 and TRBJ2-4 for the parts outside the CDR3, the full variable domain is EPEVTQTPSHQVTQMGQEVILRCVPISNHLYFYWYRQILGQKVEFLVSFYNNEISEKSEIFDDQFSVERPDGSNFTLKIRSTKLEDSAMYFCASEQLTGGKNIQYFGAGTRLSVL.

The chain employs TRBV28 and TRBJ1-5; 7 bases are shared with TRBD1. Germline V gene sequence: CDR1 MDHEN, CDR2 SYDVKM. This CDR3 has 14 amino acids. Trimming took 5 bases from V and 7 from J; bases not matched to a gene: 8. CDR3 in amino acids: CASSPTQGRQPQHF. The CDR3 coding sequence is TGTGCCAGCAGTCCTACACAGGGGCGCCAGCCCCAGCATTTT.

In this sample, this clonotype turned up many times. The rearrangement links TRBV12-3 or TRBV12-4 to TRBJ2-7, with 8 bases lining up with TRBD2. The junction had 8 bases not matched to a gene; V was cut back by 2 bases and J by 5 bases. The CDR3 spans 15 residues. The CDR3 DNA reads as TGTGCCAGCAGTTTACGGGCCAGCGGGAGTGACGAGCAGTACTTC. It specifies CASSLRASGSDEQYF.

This rearrangement joins TRBV28 to TRBJ1-6; the match to TRBD1 covers 9 bases. Germline trimming cut 6 bases from V and 10 bases from J; bases unmatched to any gene: 4. CDR3 length: 13 residues. From germline, CDR1 is MDHEN and CDR2 SYDVKM. The CDR3 region has the DNA TGTGCCAGCAGCGGGGACAGGGCATCACCCCTCCACTTT. Translation: CASSGDRASPLHF.

The J gene is TRBJ1-1, the V gene TRBV6-1; D ambiguous. This CDR3 region has 11 residues. V was cut by 3 bases and J by 5 bases, with 4 bases left in between. In germline, CDR1 is MNHNS, CDR2 SASEGT. The DNA of the CDR3 is TGTGCCAGCAGTGAGAGGACTGAAGCTTTCTTT. It translates to CASSERTEAFF.

There are many counts of this clonotype. The rearrangement joins TRBV20-1 to TRBJ1-1; D is uncertain. This CDR3 contains 10 residues. CDR1 and CDR2 from the germline V gene are DFQATT and SNEGSKA (reference sequence). For the CDR3, the DNA is TGCAGGGAGATGAACACTGAAGCTTTCTTT. The encoded protein is CREMNTEAFF.

This clonotype has at least ten counts. This chain joins TRBV5-1 and TRBJ1-2; D unresolved. The germline V and J ends were trimmed by 2 bases and 0 bases, with 11 bases remaining between them. CDR3 size: 15 residues. Germline CDR1 SGHRS, CDR2 YFSETQ. CDR3 protein: CASSFSLDPNYGYTF. In DNA form, the CDR3 reads TGCGCCAGCAGCTTTTCCTTGGACCCTAACTATGGCTACACCTTC.

The chain carries TRBV28 and TRBJ1-5; 8 bases match TRBD1. The CDR3 is made up of 16 amino acids. The trim removed 2 bases at V and 5 bases at J, leaving 8 bases unmatched. In germline, CDR1 is MDHEN, CDR2 SYDVKM. The CDR3 loop is CASSLGRQGRYQPQHF. The CDR3 DNA reads as TGTGCCAGCAGTTTAGGGCGACAGGGGCGGTATCAGCCCCAGCATTTT.

The rearrangement uses TRBV6-2 or TRBV6-3 and TRBJ1-5; D ambiguous. The CDR3 loop spans 14 amino acids. Between the trimmed V and J ends, which lost 2 bases and 1 base, there was a span of 6 bases. From germline, CDR1 is MNHEY and CDR2 SVGEGT. CDR3 nucleotide sequence: TGTGCCAGCAGTTACGGGGAGAGCAATCAGCCCCAGCATTTT. Protein: CASSYGESNQPQHF.

This clonotype appeared many times. This CDR3 is CATGQGRETQYF. The CDR3 nucleotides read TGTGCCACCGGACAGGGGAGGGAGACCCAGTACTTC. V is TRBV6-2 or TRBV6-3 and J is TRBJ2-5; 9 bases fit TRBD1. Trimming cost V 10 bases and J 5 bases; bases outside gene matches: 5. Germline loops: CDR1 MNHEY, CDR2 SVGEGT. There are 12 residues in the CDR3.

This clonotype has ten or more counts. The chain couples TRBV19 to TRBJ1-1; TRBD1 agrees at 7 bases. Trimming removed 6 bases from V and 6 bases from J; junction bases left unmatched: 4. This CDR3 is built from 12 residues. Germline assignment: CDR1 LNHDA and CDR2 SQIVND (reference sequence). The CDR3 region is CASRRGHAEAFF. DNA of the CDR3: TGTGCCAGTAGGAGGGGGCACGCTGAAGCTTTCTTT.

This clonotype was counted many times. The gene calls are TRBV14 and TRBJ2-6; no definite D call. The CDR3 spans 14 residues. Germline V gene data show CDR1 as SGHDN and CDR2 as FVKESK. Trimming stripped 1 base from V and 3 bases from J, with 4 bases between. The CDR3 nucleotides read TGTGCCAGCAGCCAAGTTCGTGGGGCCAACGTCCTGACTTTC. Amino acids: CASSQVRGANVLTF.

This clonotype was recorded many times. The chain is built from TRBV7-6 and TRBJ2-5, with 7 bases lining up with TRBD2. The V segment lost 5 bases and the J segment 0 bases; nucleotides outside the gene matches: 3. Germline V gene lookup returns CDR1 SGHVS and CDR2 FNYEAQ. The CDR3 has 14 amino acids. The CDR3 region has the DNA TGTGCCAGCAGCAAGCGGGACTACCAAGAGACCCAGTACTTC. Its translation: CASSKRDYQETQYF.

This clonotype was detected many times. In nucleotides, the CDR3 is TGTGCCAGCAGCTTAGTTGGTGCAAGGATGAACACTGAAGCTTTCTTT. Its protein is CASSLVGARMNTEAFF. The chain carries TRBV7-9 and TRBJ1-1; D gene unclear. The germline V gene encodes CDR1 SEHNR and CDR2 FQNEAQ (reference sequence). V was shortened by 1 base and J by 0 bases, with 12 bases between the two germline ends. This CDR3 comprises 16 residues.

The V call is TRBV2, the J call TRBJ2-5; 8 positions match TRBD1. The CDR3 has 14 amino acids. J was trimmed by 2 bases and V by 4 bases; bases with no gene match: 3. Germline V CDR1 and CDR2: SNHLY, FYNNEI. In DNA, the CDR3 is TGTGCCAGCAGTGCGGACAGGGCACAAGAGACCCAGTACTTC. Translating gives CASSADRAQETQYF.

This clonotype was recorded many times. The chain has TRBV9 and TRBJ2-7; no firm D call. Trimming cost V 0 bases and J 2 bases, with 6 bases left between them. CDR1 SGDLS and CDR2 YYNGEE come from the germline V gene. This CDR3 has 13 residues. CDR3 nucleotides: TGTGCCAGCAGCGTAGGAGAGACCTACGAGCAGTACTTC. It codes for CASSVGETYEQYF.

At least ten counts were recorded for this clonotype. The genes are TRBV11-2 and TRBJ1-1; no clear D gene. CDR3 length: 14 amino acids. With 2 bases removed from V and 1 base from J, the gap between germline ends came to 8 bases. From germline, CDR1 is SGHAT and CDR2 FQNNGV. In DNA, the CDR3 is TGTGCCAGCAGCTTAAACAGAGAGAACACTGAAGCTTTCTTT. The encoded protein is CASSLNRENTEAFF.

This clonotype came up many times. The chain joins TRBV29-1 to TRBJ2-5, with 10 nucleotides matching TRBD1. Losses at the gene ends were 3 bases for V and 7 bases for J; bases not matched to a gene: 8. Germline V CDR1 and CDR2: SQVTM, ANQGSEA. This CDR3 comprises 14 residues. CDR3: CSVERRQGAGTQYF. The DNA of the CDR3 is TGCAGCGTTGAGAGGCGACAGGGGGCCGGGACCCAGTACTTC.

This clonotype was seen many times. This chain uses TRBV29-1 with TRBJ2-5; D remains unclear. The CDR3 runs to 13 residues. Germline CDR1 is SQVTM and CDR2 is ANQGSEA. V lost 2 bases and J lost 2, with 9 bases in between. This chain's CDR3 is CSVERDKQETQYF. CDR3 coding DNA: TGCAGCGTTGAAAGAGATAAACAAGAGACCCAGTACTTC.

This clonotype was counted ten times or more. This chain links TRBV6-1 with TRBJ2-2; TRBD2 might be the D (5 bases). The CDR3 has 14 amino acids. Trimming stripped 5 bases from V and 4 bases from J, with 11 bases between. Germline CDR1 and CDR2: MNHNS and SASEGT. The CDR3 protein is CASSRAVGTGELFF. Here the CDR3 DNA reads TGTGCCAGCAGTCGAGCGGTGGGCACCGGGGAGCTGTTTTTT.

This clonotype was seen repeatedly, ten times or more. The chain couples TRBV5-1 to TRBJ2-7; 14 positions match TRBD2. Germline values: CDR1 SGHRS, CDR2 YFSETQ. This CDR3 comprises 16 residues. V lost 3 bases and J lost 4; bases outside the gene matches: 6. CDR3 sequence reads: CASSSGTSGSGYEQYF. In DNA form, the CDR3 reads TGCGCCAGCAGCTCCGGGACTAGCGGGAGTGGGTACGAGCAGTACTTC.

The chain employs TRBV10-3 and TRBJ2-7; D unresolved. Germline-derived CDR1 and CDR2 are ENHRY and SYGVKD. The CDR3 totals 14 residues. The ends were cut back, 2 bases at V and 1 base at J, with 9 bases in the middle. CDR3 nucleotide sequence: TGTGCCATCAGTGAGGGACGGGCGTCCTACGAGCAGTACTTC. Translated: CAISEGRASYEQYF.

This clonotype was observed at least ten times. This rearrangement joins TRBV24-1 to TRBJ2-5, with a weak D call TRBD2 (6 bases). Per germline, CDR1 KGHDR and CDR2 SFDVKD. V lost 3 bases and J lost 3, with 19 bases in between. This CDR3 has 17 residues. The CDR3 here is CATSDRALLAEKETQYF. The CDR3 DNA reads TGTGCCACCAGTGATAGAGCCCTACTAGCAGAAAAAGAGACCCAGTACTTC.

This clonotype was observed many times. This chain links TRBV4-1 with TRBJ2-2, with no clear D. Germline CDR1 reads MGHRA; CDR2 reads YSYEKL. V was pared by 1 base and J by 4 bases, with 4 bases between. This CDR3 comprises 13 residues. As DNA, the CDR3 is TGCGCCAGCAGCCAAGTTTCCACCGGGGAGCTGTTTTTT. Residues: CASSQVSTGELFF.

This clonotype was detected ten times or more. The rearrangement joins TRBV4-1 to TRBJ1-2; a weak D match, TRBD1 (5 bases). Germline CDR1 is MGHRA and CDR2 is YSYEKL. V lost 2 bases to trimming and J lost 7 bases, with 11 bases between them. This CDR3 spans 13 amino acids. CDR3 region: CASSQPGIGGYTF. CDR3 DNA sequence: TGCGCCAGCAGCCAACCAGGGATCGGTGGCTACACCTTC.

About this clonotype itself: A read error may be the cause here, since a much bigger clone is one base away. The chain has TRBV12-3 or TRBV12-4 and TRBJ2-7; 7 positions match TRBD2. The junction had 10 bases not matched to a gene; V was cut back by 9 bases and J by 2 bases. The CDR3 contains 14 residues. This CDR3 is CASGLGRAPYEQYF. CDR3 nucleotides: TGTGCCAGTGGGTTGGGGAGGGCTCCCTACGAGCAGTACTTC.

The CDR3 DNA reads TGTGCCACCAGTGATTTGAAGGGACTAGCGGACACCGGGGAGCTGTTTTTT. Encoded protein: CATSDLKGLADTGELFF. The J gene is TRBJ2-2, the V gene TRBV24-1; 11 nucleotides match TRBD2. Per germline, CDR1 KGHDR and CDR2 SFDVKD. The CDR3 sequence is 17 residues long. V was pared by 0 bases and J by 3 bases, with 2 bases of the junction left unmatched.

This clonotype was seen repeatedly, ten times or more. The chain couples TRBV5-1 to TRBJ2-7; possibly TRBD1 for D (6 bases). V gave up 0 bases and J gave up 2 bases, with 15 bases separating them. CDR3 length: 16 residues. CDR1 is SGHRS, CDR2 YFSETQ, per germline. Here the CDR3 DNA reads TGCGCCAGCAGCTTGGGCCAGGGGACCACTCCCTACGAGCAGTACTTC. This encodes CASSLGQGTTPYEQYF.